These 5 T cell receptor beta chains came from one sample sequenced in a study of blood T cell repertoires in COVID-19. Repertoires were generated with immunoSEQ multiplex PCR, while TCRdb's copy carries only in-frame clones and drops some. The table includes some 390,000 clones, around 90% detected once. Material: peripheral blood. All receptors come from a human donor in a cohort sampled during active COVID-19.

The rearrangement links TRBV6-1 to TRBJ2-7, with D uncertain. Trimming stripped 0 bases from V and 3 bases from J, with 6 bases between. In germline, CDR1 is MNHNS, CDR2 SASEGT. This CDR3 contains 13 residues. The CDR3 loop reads CASSEADSYEQYF. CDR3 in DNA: TGTGCCAGCAGTGAAGCAGATAGCTACGAGCAGTACTTC.

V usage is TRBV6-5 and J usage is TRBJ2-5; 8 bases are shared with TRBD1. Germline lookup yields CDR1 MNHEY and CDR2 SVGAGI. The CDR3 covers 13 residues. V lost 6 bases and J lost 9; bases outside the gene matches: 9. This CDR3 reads CASRRTGTGAQYF. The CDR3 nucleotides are TGTGCCAGCAGGAGGACAGGGACCGGGGCCCAGTACTTC.

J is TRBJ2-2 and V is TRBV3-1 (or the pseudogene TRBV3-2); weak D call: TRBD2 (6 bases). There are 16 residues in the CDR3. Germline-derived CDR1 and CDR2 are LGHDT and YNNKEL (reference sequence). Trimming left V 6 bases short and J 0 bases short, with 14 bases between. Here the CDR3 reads CASSFGTAANTGELFF. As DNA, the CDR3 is TGTGCCAGCAGTTTCGGGACTGCGGCGAACACCGGGGAGCTGTTTTTT.

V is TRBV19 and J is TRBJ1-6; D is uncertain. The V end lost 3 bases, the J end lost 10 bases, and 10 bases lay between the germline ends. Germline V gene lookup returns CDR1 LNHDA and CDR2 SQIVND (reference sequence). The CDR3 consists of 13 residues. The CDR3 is CASSISVSSPLHF. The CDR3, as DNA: TGTGCCAGTAGTATCTCCGTCTCCTCACCCCTCCACTTT.

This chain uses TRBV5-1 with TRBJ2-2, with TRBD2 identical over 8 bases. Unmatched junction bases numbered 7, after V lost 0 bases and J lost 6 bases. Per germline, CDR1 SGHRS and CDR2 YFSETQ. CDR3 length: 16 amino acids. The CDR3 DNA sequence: TGCGCCAGCAGCTTGGTGGGCGGGAGGTCGTCCGGGGAGCTGTTTTTT. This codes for CASSLVGGRSSGELFF.